These T cell receptor beta chains were read from a single sample in a study of beta chain features in type 1 diabetes. Repertoires were generated with immunoSEQ multiplex PCR, while TCRdb's copy carries only in-frame clones and drops some. The sample has 200,000 to 300,000 clones; 14% are singletons. Material: naive CD4+ T cells from blood. Receptors originate from a man aged 25 to 40 with type 1 diabetes. Each CDR3 is given with its conserved first and last residue. Each record gives: D gene, J gene, clone size, V gene, CDR3 protein, CDR3 DNA. The D gene is left open where the match is weak. The size entry is marked missing in some rows and otherwise reads once, few, many or a size class.

D: -; J: TRBJ2-2; size: few; V: TRBV30; CDR3: CAWSVLSRGPGELFF; DNA: TGTGCCTGGAGTGTTTTGTCCAGGGGACCCGGGGAGCTGTTTTTT
D: TRBD1; J: TRBJ2-5; size: few; V: TRBV18; CDR3: CASSPGQGAQETQYF; DNA: TGTGCCAGCTCACCAGGGCAGGGGGCCCAAGAGACCCAGTACTTC
D: -; J: TRBJ1-5; size: -; V: TRBV5-1; CDR3: CASSLTGHDQPQHF; DNA: TGCGCCAGCAGCTTGACAGGGCACGATCAGCCCCAGCATTTT
D: -; J: TRBJ2-3; size: few; V: TRBV7-2; CDR3: CASSLRGKWTDTQYF; DNA: TGTGCCAGCAGCTTACGCGGGAAATGGACAGATACGCAGTATTTT
D: TRBD2; J: TRBJ2-7; size: -; V: TRBV6-1; CDR3: CAGGTSGGTYEQYF; DNA: TGTGCAGGGGGGACTAGCGGGGGAACCTACGAGCAGTACTTC
D: TRBD2; J: TRBJ2-3; size: few; V: TRBV7-2; CDR3: CASSSLGSGGVRDTQYF; DNA: TGTGCCAGCAGCTCCCTGGGTAGCGGGGGGGTCCGGGATACGCAGTATTTT
D: -; J: TRBJ1-2; size: few; V: TRBV6-1; CDR3: CASNQGGGYTF; DNA: TGTGCCAGCAACCAGGGTGGCGGCTACACCTTC
D: TRBD1; J: TRBJ1-1; size: -; V: TRBV9; CDR3: CASSVAGQMYTEAFF; DNA: TGTGCCAGCAGCGTAGCGGGACAGATGTACACTGAAGCTTTCTTT
D: -; J: TRBJ1-1; size: -; V: TRBV5-1; CDR3: CASSNTGSDTEAFF; DNA: TGCGCCAGCAGCAACACAGGTTCCGACACTGAAGCTTTCTTT
D: TRBD2; J: TRBJ2-4; size: -; V: TRBV5-1; CDR3: CASSPTSGVAKNIQYF; DNA: TGCGCCAGCAGCCCTACTAGCGGTGTAGCCAAAAACATTCAGTACTTC
D: -; J: TRBJ2-7; size: -; V: TRBV21-1; CDR3: CASPPFGLSYEQYF; DNA: TGTGCCAGCCCCCCTTTCGGACTCTCCTACGAGCAGTACTTC
D: -; J: TRBJ1-1; size: few; V: TRBV7-9; CDR3: CASSWGGDTEAFF; DNA: TGTGCCAGCAGCTGGGGGGGCGACACTGAAGCTTTCTTT
D: TRBD2; J: TRBJ2-7; size: -; V: TRBV30; CDR3: CAWLGLAGVSEQYF; DNA: TGTGCCTGGCTGGGACTAGCGGGGGTCAGCGAGCAGTACTTC
D: -; J: TRBJ1-6; size: few; V: TRBV5-1; CDR3: CASSFEGEGSPLHF; DNA: TGCGCCAGCAGCTTCGAGGGTGAGGGTTCACCCCTCCACTTT
D: TRBD2; J: TRBJ2-7; size: few; V: TRBV6-1; CDR3: CASSAVSGGRDEQYF; DNA: TGTGCCAGCTCCGCCGTTTCGGGGGGACGGGACGAGCAGTACTTC
D: TRBD2; J: TRBJ2-1; size: few; V: TRBV18; CDR3: CASSLGTSGRNEQFF; DNA: TGTGCCAGCTCACTTGGGACTAGCGGGAGGAATGAGCAGTTCTTC
D: -; J: TRBJ1-4; size: -; V: TRBV5-1; CDR3: CASSLTAGNEKLFF; DNA: TGCGCCAGCAGCTTGACGGCAGGAAATGAAAAACTGTTTTTT
D: -; J: TRBJ2-1; size: few; V: TRBV7-2; CDR3: CASSSDPVLGNEQFF; DNA: TGTGCCAGCAGCTCGGACCCTGTACTAGGCAATGAGCAGTTCTTC
D: TRBD1; J: TRBJ2-5; size: -; V: TRBV6-1; CDR3: CASSGRDRVGETQYF; DNA: TGTGCCAGCAGTGGCCGGGACAGGGTGGGAGAGACCCAGTACTTC